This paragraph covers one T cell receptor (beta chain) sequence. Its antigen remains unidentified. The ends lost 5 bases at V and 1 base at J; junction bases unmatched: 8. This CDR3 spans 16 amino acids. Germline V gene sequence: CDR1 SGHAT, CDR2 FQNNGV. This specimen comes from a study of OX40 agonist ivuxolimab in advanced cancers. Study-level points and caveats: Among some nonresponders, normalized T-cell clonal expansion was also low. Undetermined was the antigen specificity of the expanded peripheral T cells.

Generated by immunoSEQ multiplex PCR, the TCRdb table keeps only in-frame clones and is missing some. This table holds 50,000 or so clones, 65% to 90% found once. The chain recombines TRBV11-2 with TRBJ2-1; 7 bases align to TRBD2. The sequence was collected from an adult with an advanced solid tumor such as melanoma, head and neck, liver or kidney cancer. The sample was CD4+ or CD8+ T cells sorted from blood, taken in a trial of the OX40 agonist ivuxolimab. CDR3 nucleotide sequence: TGTGCCAGCAGCCTCCCCTTTAGCGGGTCCTACAATGAGCAGTTCTTC. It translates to CASSLPFSGSYNEQFF.